Listed below are T cell receptor beta chains from one sample, sequenced in a study of blood T cell repertoires in COVID-19. TCRdb's table, derived via immunoSEQ multiplex PCR, lists solely in-frame clones and lacks some. The table has 150,000 to 180,000 clones, roughly 80% seen once. Sequenced material: peripheral blood. The receptor set was obtained from a woman aged 60-75 years with COVID-19, enrolled during active disease. CDR3s include the opening cysteine and the closing phenylalanine or tryptophan. A D gene is named only where the DNA matches it firmly. A clone size is listed for some rows: how often the clone was seen (once, few, many), or a class if it is expanded.

CDR3	DNA	J	D	V	size
CASNREGLPDTQYF	TGTGCCAGCAACCGGGAGGGGCTGCCGGATACGCAGTATTTT	TRBJ2-3	TRBD2	TRBV5-8	many
CASSLQSYGYTF	TGCGCCAGCAGCTTACAGAGCTATGGCTACACCTTC	TRBJ1-2	NA	TRBV5-1	few
CASSPTGEYSNQPQHF	TGCGCCAGCAGCCCGACAGGAGAATATAGCAATCAGCCCCAGCATTTT	TRBJ1-5	NA	TRBV5-1	NA
CATGVGGYTF	TGTGCCACCGGGGTGGGTGGCTACACCTTC	TRBJ1-2	NA	TRBV12-3/TRBV12-4	NA
CASSQQGFEQYF	TGCGCCAGCAGTCAACAGGGGTTCGAGCAGTACTTC	TRBJ2-7	TRBD1	TRBV10-2	once
CATSARQGSYGYTF	TGTGCCACCAGTGCTAGACAGGGCTCCTATGGCTACACCTTC	TRBJ1-2	TRBD1	TRBV24-1	NA
CASSQGGGSNQPQHF	TGCGCCAGCAGCCAAGGGGGGGGTAGCAATCAGCCCCAGCATTTT	TRBJ1-5	NA	TRBV4-1	NA
CASSLGSYGYTF	TGTGCCAGCAGTCTGGGGAGCTATGGCTACACCTTC	TRBJ1-2	NA	TRBV27	once
CASSRDRETPQHF	TGCGCCAGCAGTAGAGACAGGGAAACGCCCCAGCATTTT	TRBJ1-5	TRBD1	TRBV4-1	NA
CASSSVGVAGGNEQFF	TGCGCCAGCAGCTCGGTGGGGGTAGCGGGAGGCAATGAGCAGTTCTTC	TRBJ2-1	TRBD2	TRBV5-1	NA
CASSSSGTGGGTEAFF	TGTGCCAGCAGCTCATCCGGGACAGGGGGAGGAACTGAAGCTTTCTTT	TRBJ1-1	TRBD1	TRBV7-6	once
CASSPPAGREQNEQFF	TGTGCCAGCAGCCCGCCTGCAGGGCGGGAGCAAAATGAGCAGTTCTTC	TRBJ2-1	TRBD2	TRBV9	NA
CASSPSTGSHNSPLHF	TGTGCCAGCAGCCCTTCGACAGGGTCACATAATTCACCCCTCCACTTT	TRBJ1-6	TRBD1	TRBV7-9	few